A single sample is the source of the 23 T cell receptor beta chains below, sequenced in a study of T cell changes during pregnancy in multiple sclerosis. Some clones are missing from TCRdb's copy, which holds only in-frame ones; the method was immunoSEQ multiplex PCR. Of over 40,000 clones detected, roughly 90% appear once; the ten largest clones hold 4% to 6%. This specimen consisted of peripheral blood, obtained in the second trimester of pregnancy. These receptors were obtained from a female donor in good health, enrolled as a control in a pregnancy study.

The V gene is TRBV7-2, the J gene TRBJ2-7, with 11 nucleotides matching TRBD1. The CDR3 spans 15 residues. With V trimmed by 1 base and J by 2 bases, 1 base remained unmatched. The germline gives CDR1 SGHTA, CDR2 FQGNSA. CDR3 sequence: CASSLGGQGAYEQYF. CDR3 DNA: TGTGCCAGCAGCTTAGGGGGACAGGGGGCCTACGAGCAGTACTTC.

The chain carries TRBV6-1 and TRBJ1-1; TRBD1 aligns across 8 bases. Germline V CDR1 and CDR2: MNHNS, SASEGT. The junction had 4 bases not matched to a gene; V was cut back by 8 bases and J by 2 bases. The CDR3 sequence is 13 residues long. The CDR3 bases are TGTGCCAGCTGGGGGACAGGCAACACTGAAGCTTTCTTT. This sequence encodes CASWGTGNTEAFF.

This clone was picked up a small number of times. The rearrangement links TRBV6-1 to TRBJ2-5; 8 nucleotides agree with TRBD1. Per germline, CDR1 MNHNS and CDR2 SASEGT. The CDR3 covers 14 residues. The trim removed 6 bases at V and 4 bases at J, leaving 7 bases unmatched. The CDR3 is CASSLNRGSETQYF. CDR3 bases: TGTGCCAGCAGCCTGAACAGGGGGTCAGAGACCCAGTACTTC.

The rearrangement links TRBV6-4 to TRBJ2-1, with 9 bases matching TRBD2. This CDR3 region has 15 residues. Germline CDR1 reads MRHNA; CDR2 reads SNTAGT. The J segment lost 13 bases and the V segment lost 2 bases, leaving 12 bases of the junction unmatched. CDR3 amino acids: CASSDGSGLARRQFF. The CDR3 nucleotides are TGTGCCAGCAGTGACGGGTCCGGACTAGCGCGGAGACAGTTCTTC.

The chain has TRBV30 and TRBJ2-7, with TRBD1 matching 7 bases. V was clipped by 5 bases and J by 11 bases; unmatched bases: 9. The CDR3 totals 11 residues. From germline, CDR1 is GTSNPN and CDR2 SVGIG (reference sequence). Written as DNA, the CDR3 is TGTGCCTGGTCCCAGGGGGACCTCGAGTACTTC. It is translated as CAWSQGDLEYF.

J is TRBJ1-6 and V is TRBV6-5; D gene ambiguous. With 2 bases removed from V and 4 bases from J, the gap between germline ends came to 6 bases. The germline V gene encodes CDR1 MNHEY and CDR2 SVGAGI. This CDR3 is 14 amino acids long. CDR3 sequence: CASSYGGYNSPLHF. CDR3 coding DNA: TGTGCCAGCAGTTACGGAGGTTATAATTCACCCCTCCACTTT.

The rearrangement joins TRBV5-5 to TRBJ2-1, with D tentatively TRBD1 (6 bases). Germline lookup yields CDR1 SGHKS and CDR2 YYEKEE (reference sequence). The V gene lost 0 bases and the J gene lost 0 bases, with 16 bases spanning the gap. The CDR3 sequence is 18 residues long. Here the CDR3 reads CASSLGPRGDFSYNEQFF. For the CDR3, the DNA is TGTGCCAGCAGCTTGGGGCCCAGGGGCGACTTCTCCTACAATGAGCAGTTCTTC.

The genes are TRBV19 and TRBJ2-1, with 10 bases aligning to TRBD1. The CDR3 runs 15 residues. J lost 8 bases, V lost 9 bases, and 13 bases had no gene match. Germline CDR1 is LNHDA and CDR2 is SQIVND (reference sequence). CDR3 sequence: CASSRGTGAGDEQFF. The CDR3 DNA sequence: TGTGCCAGCTCCCGGGGGACAGGGGCCGGGGATGAGCAGTTCTTC.

V is TRBV2 and J is TRBJ2-2, with 7 positions matching TRBD2. With 5 bases clipped from V and 8 bases from J, the junction kept 5 bases outside the gene matches. The CDR3 extends over 13 amino acids. Germline-derived CDR1 and CDR2 are SNHLY and FYNNEI. The CDR3 sequence is CASSSGELGELFF. CDR3 coding DNA: TGTGCCAGCAGTAGCGGGGAGTTGGGGGAGCTGTTTTTT.

This chain connects TRBV5-4 to TRBJ1-1; a possible D gene is TRBD1 (6 bases). Trimming removed 10 bases from V and 1 base from J, with 14 bases in between. The CDR3 spans 13 residues. Germline V gene lookup returns CDR1 SGHNT and CDR2 YYREEE (reference sequence). The CDR3 DNA is TGTGCCTGCCGGGGACACGAGAACACTGAAGCTTTCTTT. It encodes CACRGHENTEAFF.

The J gene is TRBJ1-1, the V gene TRBV7-9; 12 positions match TRBD1. Germline loops: CDR1 SEHNR, CDR2 FQNEAQ (reference sequence). This CDR3 region has 17 residues. After removal of 5 bases from V and 0 bases from J, the junction contained 7 bases not matched to a gene. CDR3 coding DNA: TGTGCCAGCAGCCGTGGGACAGGGGGCAAGATGAACACTGAAGCTTTCTTT. Protein product: CASSRGTGGKMNTEAFF.

The V call is TRBV12-5, the J call TRBJ2-2; 7 bases agree with TRBD1. V was clipped by 0 bases and J by 6 bases; unmatched bases: 10. The germline V gene encodes CDR1 LGHNT and CDR2 FRNRAP. The CDR3 is 17 amino acids. CDR3 sequence: CASGLVIDRASAGELFF. In DNA, the CDR3 is TGTGCTAGTGGTTTGGTTATAGACAGGGCCTCCGCCGGGGAGCTGTTTTTT.

The V and J genes are TRBV14 and TRBJ1-1, with 10 positions matching TRBD1. V was pared by 6 bases and J by 2 bases, with 6 bases of the junction left unmatched. Germline-derived CDR1 and CDR2 are SGHDN and FVKESK. This CDR3 is 15 amino acids long. CDR3 loop: CASSLGQGLNTEAFF. The CDR3 nucleotides are TGTGCCAGCAGTCTGGGACAGGGGCTAAACACTGAAGCTTTCTTT.

J is TRBJ2-2 and V is TRBV10-2, with 15 bases fitting TRBD2. V dropped 1 base and J dropped 7; count of bases not matched to a gene: 7. Germline CDR1 and CDR2: WSHSY and SAAADI. The CDR3 covers 18 residues. CDR3 in DNA: TGCGCCAGCAGTGAGTTGGGACTAGCGGGGGGTGTCGACGGGGAGCTGTTTTTT. Translation gives CASSELGLAGGVDGELFF.

This chain links TRBV7-6 with TRBJ2-7; D not certain. Trimming took off 5 bases at V and 3 bases at J, with 8 bases between the two ends. The CDR3 spans 12 residues. Germline lookup yields CDR1 SGHVS and CDR2 FNYEAQ. CDR3 bases: TGTGCCAGCAGCCGCTACAGCTACGAGCAGTACTTC. Protein product: CASSRYSYEQYF.

The rearrangement uses TRBV29-1 and TRBJ1-5, with 7 bases identical to TRBD1. This CDR3 contains 13 residues. CDR1 and CDR2 from the germline V gene are SQVTM and ANQGSEA. V lost 5 bases, J lost 3 bases, and 4 bases stayed unmatched. CDR3 in amino acids: CSVLGTDNQPQHF. The CDR3 DNA reads as TGCAGCGTTTTAGGGACAGACAATCAGCCCCAGCATTTT.

The chain has TRBV29-1 and TRBJ2-7, with D hard to call. The germline V gene encodes CDR1 SQVTM and CDR2 ANQGSEA. The germline V and J ends were trimmed by 5 bases and 2 bases, with 13 bases remaining between them. The CDR3 has 13 amino acids. In DNA, the CDR3 is TGCAGCGTTATTTGGCAGTTCCCCTACGAGCAGTACTTC. Protein sequence: CSVIWQFPYEQYF.

The gene calls are TRBV4-1 and TRBJ2-7; 7 bases fit TRBD1. With V trimmed by 0 bases and J by 4 bases, 0 bases remained unmatched. Per germline, CDR1 MGHRA and CDR2 YSYEKL. The CDR3 sequence is 13 residues long. This CDR3 is CASSQDRGYEQYF. The DNA for the CDR3 is TGCGCCAGCAGCCAAGACAGGGGGTACGAGCAGTACTTC.

The chain employs TRBV27 and TRBJ1-5; D call uncertain. The germline V gene encodes CDR1 MNHEY and CDR2 SMNVEV (reference sequence). The CDR3 is 12 amino acids. With 3 bases removed from V and 4 bases from J, the gap between germline ends came to 4 bases. The CDR3 protein is CASSFRNQPQHF. The DNA for the CDR3 is TGTGCCAGCAGTTTCAGGAATCAGCCCCAGCATTTT.

The J gene is TRBJ1-5, the V gene TRBV2; D may be TRBD1 (5 bases). The germline CDR1 and CDR2 sequences are SNHLY and FYNNEI. The V gene lost 6 bases and the J gene lost 0 bases, with 15 bases spanning the gap. There are 16 residues in the CDR3. CDR3 residues: CASRGERENSNQPQHF. In DNA, the CDR3 is TGTGCCAGCAGAGGGGAACGGGAGAATAGCAATCAGCCCCAGCATTTT.

This clone was seen a handful of times. The V call is TRBV9, the J call TRBJ1-1, with TRBD1 identical over 10 bases. The CDR3 is 13 residues long. The V and J ends lost 4 bases and 6 bases, in that order; junction bases with no gene match: 3. The germline gives CDR1 SGDLS, CDR2 YYNGEE. The CDR3 reads CASSIGTGAEAFF. The CDR3 DNA sequence: TGTGCCAGCAGCATCGGGACAGGGGCTGAAGCTTTCTTT.

The chain combines TRBV5-1 with TRBJ2-1, with 9 bases matching TRBD2. The CDR3 runs to 15 residues. From germline, CDR1 is SGHRS and CDR2 YFSETQ. Losses at the gene ends were 2 bases for V and 5 bases for J; bases not matched to a gene: 5. Here the CDR3 reads CASSLTLAGDNEQFF. The DNA for the CDR3 is TGCGCCAGCAGCTTAACTTTAGCGGGAGACAATGAGCAGTTCTTC.

This clone is a singleton in its sample. The rearrangement links TRBV19 to TRBJ2-7, with 9 positions matching TRBD1. Germline CDR1 LNHDA, CDR2 SQIVND (reference sequence). With V trimmed by 5 bases and J by 2 bases, 10 bases remained unmatched. There are 16 residues in the CDR3. The CDR3 reads CASSGRGQGKPYEQYF. The CDR3 DNA reads as TGTGCCAGTAGTGGGAGAGGACAGGGGAAGCCCTACGAGCAGTACTTC.